This T cell receptor beta chain originates from a study of CXCR3-negative and CXCR3-positive naive CD8 T cells (dated by TCRdb to 2018 to 2020). For the study in its entirety: In total, about 150 million TRB reads were obtained, or roughly 1.5 +/- 0.3 million reads per library. The diversity and physicochemical repertoire analyses included 11 donors pooled from two independent experiments. Naive subsets from about five donors and memory cells from 3 donors were included in the TRBV-TRBJ cluster analysis. Results the study describes overall, beyond this receptor: Because CXCR3 expression was partially decreased after cryopreservation, freshly isolated PBMCs were used for most assays. TRB CDR3s from CXCR3-positive naive cells showed higher hydrophobicity (lower Kidera factor 4), lower energy, and higher strength and volume indices than CXCR3-negative naive cells. Repertoire diversity was comparably high in both naive subsets but much lower in memory CD8+ T cells. Because surface CD5, which has been linked to self-reactivity in mice, was comparable between naive subsets, TCR interaction strength was also inferred from TRB CDR3 physicochemical properties. Similar TRBV-TRBJ usage was shown by naive CXCR3-negative and CXCR3-positive cells from the same donor, whereas distinct patterns were shown by memory cells.

Each CD8+ T cell subset was flow-sorted in triplicate, with roughly 330,000 cells per subset placed directly into RLT lysis buffer. To keep memory contaminants out, a stringent definition of naive CD8+ T cells was applied: CD45RO-CCR7+CD27+CD95-. Standard density gradient centrifugation was used to isolate peripheral blood mononuclear cells from buffy coats. A FACSAria III was used to flow-sort naive CD8+ T cells into CXCR3-negative and CXCR3-positive populations. Total RNA was extracted from sorted cells using an RNeasy Mini Kit. Reading the germline V gene (reference sequence) gives CDR1 SEHNR and CDR2 FQNEAQ. The CDR3 holds 14 amino acids from the cysteine to the phenylalanine. The protein alone is recorded here. The instrument was a NextSeq 550. The Human TCR Profiling Kit (MiLaboratory) was used to prepare UMI-labeled 5' RACE TRB cDNA libraries. cDNA synthesis used the entire amount of extracted RNA, and PCR amplification then used the entire amount of cDNA produced. Libraries were prepared in parallel with an identical number of PCR cycles. The paper's data handling went like this. With a requirement of at least two reads per UMI, MIGEC and MiXCR extracted about 53,000 +/- 9,400 unique UMI-labeled TRB cDNA molecules per library. Each library averaged around 40,000 +/- 10,000 functional in-frame TRB CDR3 nucleotide clonotypes without stop codons. After downsampling to 5000 UMI-labeled TRB molecules per sample, diversity metrics, including normalized Shannon-Wiener and Chao1, were computed in VDJtools. For the central five CDR3 residues, VDJtools calculated physicochemical properties weighted by clonotype size, namely interaction energy, strength, volume and Kidera factor 4. TCRdb reprocessed the reads, so every CDR3 protein sequence counts as one entry and DNA is not shown. The V and J calls and clone size come from TCRdb's table, not from the authors' own analysis. The table of this sample itemizes 55,000 to 75,000 distinct CDR3 sequences. The ten top clones hold 0.55% to 0.85% of the sample.

Note on this clonotype: This clone's antigen is unknown.

The origin of this receptor is a human donor in good health. Some clones in this sample may be carry-over from other donors' samples. The sequence joins TRBV7-9 to TRBJ2-7. Sequenced sample: naive CXCR3+ CD8+ T cells from blood. The label giving this sample's cell subset or site can be read as: CD45RO-CCR7+CD27+CD95- naive CD8+ T cells expressing CXCR3 (TNR3+). CDR3 sequence: CASSFAADSYEQYF.